This T cell receptor beta chain was identified in a study of response to subunit inactivated influenza vaccine. The CDR3 extends over 17 amino acids. The germline V gene encodes CDR1 KGHDR and CDR2 SFDVKD. Unmatched junction bases numbered 8, after V lost 4 bases and J lost 4 bases. A single record per CDR3 protein comes from TCRdb applying MiXCR to the RT-PCR reads. Of 280,000 or so distinct CDR3 sequences in the sample, about a fifth were seen once. With regard to this clonotype: Its cognate antigen is unknown.

General observations from the study: Researchers suggested that each seasonal influenza vaccination recruits few new T cells.

This receptor was identified in a man between 50 and 75 years old who received an inactivated influenza vaccine. The sample consisted of PBMCs from blood, taken approximately 20 months after vaccination. The rearrangement links TRBV24-1 to TRBJ2-5; TRBD2 matches 13 bases. CDR3: CATSDSRLAGGGETQYF. CDR3 nucleotides: TGTGCCACCAGTGACTCCCGACTAGCGGGAGGAGGAGAGACCCAGTACTTC.